The present T cell receptor beta chain was sequenced within a study of control samples from healthy donors and cancer patients. This CDR3 region has 17 residues. The V gene lost 3 bases and the J gene lost 4 bases, with 21 bases spanning the gap. Germline assignment: CDR1 LNHDA and CDR2 SQIVND (reference sequence). Sequencing was performed with immunoSEQ multiplex PCR; in TCRdb, only in-frame clones are kept and a portion is missing. This repertoire shows about 120,000 clones, about 95% found once; its top ten account for around 3.6%. The source material was blood. The clonotype comes from a young man in good health. V usage is TRBV19 and J usage is TRBJ1-1; D perhaps matches TRBD1 (6 bases). CDR3 protein: CASSILTGAGEFTEAFF. CDR3 nucleotide sequence: TGTGCCAGTAGTATCTTAACGGGGGCGGGGGAGTTCACTGAAGCTTTCTTT. Full variable domain (rest looked up from reference TRBV19 and TRBJ1-1): DGGITQSPKYLFRKEGQNVTLSCEQNLNHDAMYWYRQDPGQGLRLIYYSQIVNDFQKGDIAEGYSVSREKKESFPLTVTSAQKNPTAFYLCASSILTGAGEFTEAFFGQGTRLTVV.